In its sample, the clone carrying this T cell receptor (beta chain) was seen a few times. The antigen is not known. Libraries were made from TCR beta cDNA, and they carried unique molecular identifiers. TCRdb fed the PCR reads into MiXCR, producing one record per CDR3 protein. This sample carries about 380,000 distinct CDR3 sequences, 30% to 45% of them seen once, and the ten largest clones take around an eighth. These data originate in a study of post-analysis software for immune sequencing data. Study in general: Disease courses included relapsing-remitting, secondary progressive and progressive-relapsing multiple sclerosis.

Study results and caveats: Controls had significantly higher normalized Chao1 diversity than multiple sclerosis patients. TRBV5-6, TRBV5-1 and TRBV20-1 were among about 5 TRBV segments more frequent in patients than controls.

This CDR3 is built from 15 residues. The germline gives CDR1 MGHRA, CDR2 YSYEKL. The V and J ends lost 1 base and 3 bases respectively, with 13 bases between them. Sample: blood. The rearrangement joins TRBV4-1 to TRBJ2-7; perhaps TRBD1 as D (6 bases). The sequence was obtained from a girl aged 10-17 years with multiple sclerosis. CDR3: CASSQVPGHFYEQYF. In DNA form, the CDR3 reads TGCGCCAGCAGCCAAGTGCCGGGACATTTCTACGAGCAGTACTTC.